This record looks at one TCR beta chain sequence and its context. Its antigen is not known. This sample was included in a study of beta chain features in type 1 diabetes. Every participating donor gave one draw, a heparinised blood sample averaging about 100 mL. Study-level points and caveats: In all four CD4+ subsets, TCRB CDR3 length was significantly, moderately reduced in type 1 diabetes. At VDJ recombination sites, type 1 diabetes patients had fewer insertions and more deleted nucleotides.

The entirety of the isolated RNA underwent reverse transcription, so expressed TCRB transcripts were sequenced. The protocol was immunoSEQ multiplex PCR, while the TCRdb copy is restricted to in-frame clones and leaves out a portion. The sample shows fewer than 18,000 clones, approximately 76% of them seen only once. J lost 12 bases, V lost 8 bases, and 13 bases had no gene match. The CDR3 is made up of 14 amino acids. Per the germline V gene, CDR1 is LNHNV and CDR2 is YYDKDF (reference sequence). Sequenced sample: stem cell memory CD4+ T cells from blood. The gene calls are TRBV15 and TRBJ2-1; 10 bases align to TRBD2. This TCR came from a woman aged 18-35 years with type 1 diabetes. The CDR3 sequence is CATARGSGGSGQFF. CDR3 in DNA: TGTGCCACCGCCAGGGGTAGCGGGGGGAGCGGGCAGTTCTTC.